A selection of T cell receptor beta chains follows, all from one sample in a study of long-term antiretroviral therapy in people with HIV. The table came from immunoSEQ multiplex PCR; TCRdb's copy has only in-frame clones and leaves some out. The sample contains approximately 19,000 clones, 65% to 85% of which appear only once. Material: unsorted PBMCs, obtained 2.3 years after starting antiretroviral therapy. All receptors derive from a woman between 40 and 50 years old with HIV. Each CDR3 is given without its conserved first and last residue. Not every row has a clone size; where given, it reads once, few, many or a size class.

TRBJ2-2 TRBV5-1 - ASSTDSYTGELF
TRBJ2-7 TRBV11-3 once ASSLLVYEQY
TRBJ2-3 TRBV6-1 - ASSGIGQGWLARADTQY
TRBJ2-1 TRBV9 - ASSDSTSYNEQF
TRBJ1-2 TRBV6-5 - ASSSGQMPNYGYT
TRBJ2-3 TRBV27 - ASSLSGGMVTDTQY
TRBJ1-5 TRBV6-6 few ASSDTGLDQPQH
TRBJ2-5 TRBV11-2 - ASSLAVGFWETQY
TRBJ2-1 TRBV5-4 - ASSSGTSGINEQF
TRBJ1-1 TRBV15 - ATSGATGYTSEAF
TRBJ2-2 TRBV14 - ASSQDPLAGEGGELF
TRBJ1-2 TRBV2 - ASSRDTAVYGYT
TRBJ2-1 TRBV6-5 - ASSWGRGNEQF
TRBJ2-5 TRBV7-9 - ASKGEETQY
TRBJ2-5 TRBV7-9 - ASSLESETQY
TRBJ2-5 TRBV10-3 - AISGGASGGQETQY
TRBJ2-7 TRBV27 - ASSFQDSSYEQY
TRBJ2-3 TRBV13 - ASSLSEREVTDTQY
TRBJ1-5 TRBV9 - ASSVGGFEPQH
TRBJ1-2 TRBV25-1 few ASSTDRGYGYT
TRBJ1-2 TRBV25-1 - ASSGDGRRLNYGYT
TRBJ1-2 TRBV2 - ASRGQHYGYT
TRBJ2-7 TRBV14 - ASSQIGTGSYEQY
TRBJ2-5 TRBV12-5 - ASGLVLGEETQY
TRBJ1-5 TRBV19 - ASSISDVLWPQH
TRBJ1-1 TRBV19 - ASSWSMGNTEAF
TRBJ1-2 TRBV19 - ASRGQGVLSGYT
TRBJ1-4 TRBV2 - ASSPDRLTTNEKLF
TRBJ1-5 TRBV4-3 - ASSQGWGSGQPQH
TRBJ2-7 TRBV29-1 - SVTGSSYEQY
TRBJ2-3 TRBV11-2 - ASSLEGEGPTDTQY
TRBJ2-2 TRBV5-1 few ASSWPRNTGELF
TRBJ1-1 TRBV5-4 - ASSGGQGASNTEAF
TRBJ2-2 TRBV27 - ASSLGFGELF
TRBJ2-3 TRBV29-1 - SADALAGTDTQY
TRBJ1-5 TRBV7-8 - ASSRTGEVDQPQH
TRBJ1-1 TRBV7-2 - ASSLSRVEGLKNTEAF
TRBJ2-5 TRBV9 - ASSFSGGATQY
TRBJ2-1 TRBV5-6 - ASSLPGAYEQF
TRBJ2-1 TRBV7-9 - ASSLGSGIDEQF
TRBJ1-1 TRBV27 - ASSLDPTAAAF
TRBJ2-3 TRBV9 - ASAGGPSGSTDTQY
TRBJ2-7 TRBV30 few AWRWGAYHEQY
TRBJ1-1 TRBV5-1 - ASSLVTGQVTEAF
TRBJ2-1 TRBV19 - ASSMDEGQFNEQF
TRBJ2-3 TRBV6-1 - ASSHTDTQY
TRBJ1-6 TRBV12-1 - ASSFEDRSSYNSPLH
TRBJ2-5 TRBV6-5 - ASSYSDSRTQETQY
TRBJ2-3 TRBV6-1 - ASSEGTWDTQY
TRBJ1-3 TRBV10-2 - ASRPGTGGNTIY
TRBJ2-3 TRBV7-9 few ASSFDAGPYTQY
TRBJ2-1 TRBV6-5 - ASSPGLAAWQEQF
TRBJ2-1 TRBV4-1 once ASSHVRTSGDPVDNEQF
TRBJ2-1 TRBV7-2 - ASSLGFLDGYNEQF
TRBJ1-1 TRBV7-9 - ASSSSRGNTEAF
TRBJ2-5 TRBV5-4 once ASSLIRAVQETQY
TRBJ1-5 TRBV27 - ASSLLGYQPQH
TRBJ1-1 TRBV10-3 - AISSRPDGAF
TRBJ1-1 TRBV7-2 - ASSLAQGRAGTEAF
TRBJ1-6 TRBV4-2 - ASSGRTAIYNSPLH